This T cell receptor beta chain is drawn from a study of human T cells and chemical hapten exposure. The V end was cut by 3 bases, the J end by 0 bases, with 6 bases between. There are 15 residues in the CDR3. Germline CDR1 and CDR2: SGHAT and FQDESV (reference sequence). Time point meaning: patch test 3, about 24 weeks after DPC sensitization. The treatment: therapeutic diphenylcyclopropenone sensitization with weekly scalp DPC. Blood sampling preceded each patch test application. TCRdb re-analysed the RACE reads in MiXCR, keeping a single row per CDR3 protein. This repertoire shows about 82,000 distinct CDR3 sequences, approximately 11% found once; its top ten account for around 3.8%.

The source was whole blood, collected in connection with sensitization to the hapten diphenylcyclopropenone (DPC). The chain is built from TRBV11-1 and TRBJ2-6; D call uncertain. This TCR was sampled from a woman aged 50 to 60 with alopecia areata. Some clones in this sample may be carry-over from other donors' samples. The CDR3 is CASSFASSGANVLTF. The CDR3 coding sequence is TGTGCCAGCAGCTTCGCGTCCTCTGGGGCCAACGTCCTGACTTTC.